This passage covers 6 T cell receptor beta chains from one sample sequenced in a study of T-cell memory formation after mild COVID-19. TCRdb recomputed calls from the 5' RACE reads with MiXCR, one row per CDR3 protein. The sample carries approximately 300,000 distinct CDR3 sequences, less than 9.5% recorded once. Sequencing was carried out using PBMCs or a T cell subset sorted from them (not recorded which). All receptors come from a young man who had mild COVID-19 (a few samples of this study predate the infection). Cell type and time point are not known.

This chain uses TRBV12-3 or TRBV12-4 with TRBJ1-1; 7 positions agree with TRBD1. This CDR3 has 14 amino acids. The trim removed 6 bases at V and 1 base at J, leaving 5 bases unmatched. CDR3 sequence (DNA): TGTGCCAGCAGCACCTACAGGGGGAACACTGAAGCTTTCTTT. It specifies CASSTYRGNTEAFF.

The table lists this clonotype with a few counts. This chain connects TRBV6-1 to TRBJ2-7; D gene ambiguous. Per germline, CDR1 MNHNS and CDR2 SASEGT. The CDR3 consists of 13 residues. Trimming left V 3 bases short and J 0 bases short, with 6 bases between. DNA for the CDR3: TGTGCCAGCAGTGAGCACAGCTCCTACGAGCAGTACGTC. Amino acids: CASSEHSSYEQYV.

This clonotype was observed a few times. The rearrangement uses TRBV2 and TRBJ2-1; TRBD2 might be the D (6 bases). The CDR3 is 16 amino acids. Germline values: CDR1 SNHLY, CDR2 FYNNEI. Trimming shortened V by 2 bases and J by 2 bases, and 13 bases separated the two germline ends. The CDR3 loop reads CASSERSGVPYNEQFF. The CDR3 nucleotides are TGTGCCAGCAGTGAAAGGTCGGGGGTGCCCTACAATGAGCAGTTCTTC.

This sequence joins TRBV29-1 and TRBJ2-7; 10 bases fit TRBD2. V was clipped by 7 bases and J by 7 bases; unmatched bases: 10. The CDR3 has 13 residues. CDR1 is SQVTM, CDR2 ANQGSEA, per germline. The CDR3 reads CSAGASGRGEQYF. CDR3 DNA: TGCAGCGCCGGGGCTAGCGGGAGAGGGGAGCAGTACTTC.

This clonotype occurred a few times. This chain joins TRBV5-1 and TRBJ2-3; D call uncertain. Germline CDR1 reads SGHRS; CDR2 reads YFSETQ. CDR3 length equals 15 residues. V dropped 1 base and J dropped 6 bases, with 15 bases sitting between them. The CDR3 here is CASSLTPDLRDTQYF. CDR3 nucleotides: TGCGCCAGCAGCTTGACTCCGGATCTACGGGATACGCAGTATTTT.

Many counts were recorded for this clonotype. The chain combines TRBV5-1 with TRBJ2-1; D unresolved. In germline, CDR1 is SGHRS, CDR2 YFSETQ. The CDR3 is 14 residues long. Trimming took 0 bases from V and 5 from J, leaving 9 bases between them. The DNA for the CDR3 is TGCGCCAGCAGCTTGGAGAACGTGGACAATGAGCAGTTCTTC. Its translation is CASSLENVDNEQFF.